The T cell receptor (beta chain) described here comes from a study of T cell changes during pregnancy in multiple sclerosis. The method was immunoSEQ multiplex PCR; TCRdb's version includes in-frame clones alone and lacks a portion of them. The sample contains tens of thousands of clones, roughly 93% of which appear only once. The sequenced sample was peripheral blood, obtained in the second trimester of pregnancy. This receptor was obtained from a female donor with multiple sclerosis, enrolled in a pregnancy study.

The CDR3 region has the DNA TGTGCCAGCAGCCCCGGACTAGCGGGTTCACAAGAGACCCAGTACTTC. Protein: CASSPGLAGSQETQYF. The chain recombines TRBV7-9 with TRBJ2-5, with 11 bases fitting TRBD2. CDR3 length: 16 residues. J was trimmed by 2 bases and V by 5 bases; bases with no gene match: 7. CDR1 and CDR2 from the germline V gene are SEHNR and FQNEAQ (reference sequence).